A selection of T cell receptor beta chains follows, all from one sample in a study of blood T cell repertoires in COVID-19. Produced via immunoSEQ multiplex PCR; TCRdb's table is partial and in-frame only. Among more than 120,000 clones, approximately 84% were seen once, and the ten largest hold roughly 4.9%. Sequencing was carried out using peripheral blood. The receptors shown here come from a human donor in a cohort sampled during active COVID-19. Both conserved end residues are part of each CDR3. Fields, in order: CDR3 protein, CDR3 DNA, clone size, D gene, J gene, V gene. A D gene is named only where the DNA matches it firmly. Size values are once, few and many counts, or a class for expanded clones, and some rows have none.

CDR3aa: CASSSSQGSSTDTQYF; CDR3nt: TGTGCCAGCAGTTCCTCACAGGGCTCTAGCACAGATACGCAGTATTTT; abundance: .; d_gene: .; j_gene: TRBJ2-3; v_gene: TRBV28
CDR3aa: CASRKSGGTYEQYF; CDR3nt: TGTGCCAGCAGGAAGAGCGGGGGGACCTACGAGCAGTACTTC; abundance: .; d_gene: TRBD2; j_gene: TRBJ2-7; v_gene: TRBV13
CDR3aa: CASSLSGRADTQYF; CDR3nt: TGTGCCAGCAGCCTAAGCGGGAGGGCCGATACGCAGTATTTT; abundance: few; d_gene: TRBD2; j_gene: TRBJ2-3; v_gene: TRBV3-1/TRBV3-2
CDR3aa: CASSQRGTSPLEQYF; CDR3nt: TGTGCCAGCAGCCAACGTGGCACCTCCCCCCTCGAGCAGTACTTC; abundance: .; d_gene: .; j_gene: TRBJ2-7; v_gene: TRBV3-1/TRBV3-2
CDR3aa: CASSQGLAGGGEQFF; CDR3nt: TGCGCCAGCAGCCAGGGACTAGCGGGAGGGGGTGAGCAGTTCTTC; abundance: .; d_gene: TRBD2; j_gene: TRBJ2-1; v_gene: TRBV4-1
CDR3aa: CASSLQRGGLKYYEQYF; CDR3nt: TGTGCCAGCAGTTTACAAAGGGGGGGGCTAAAGTACTACGAGCAGTACTTC; abundance: .; d_gene: .; j_gene: TRBJ2-7; v_gene: TRBV2
CDR3aa: CASSSDIWEAEAFF; CDR3nt: TGTGCCAGCAGCTCGGACATCTGGGAAGCTGAAGCTTTCTTT; abundance: .; d_gene: .; j_gene: TRBJ1-1; v_gene: TRBV7-8
CDR3aa: CASSRDSPNTEAFF; CDR3nt: TGTGCCAGCAGCCGGGACAGCCCGAACACTGAAGCTTTCTTT; abundance: .; d_gene: TRBD1; j_gene: TRBJ1-1; v_gene: TRBV3-1/TRBV3-2
CDR3aa: CATRARVQETQYF; CDR3nt: TGTGCCACCAGGGCCCGGGTCCAAGAGACCCAGTACTTC; abundance: .; d_gene: .; j_gene: TRBJ2-5; v_gene: TRBV24-1
CDR3aa: CASRGLAGGNEQFF; CDR3nt: TGTGCCAGTAGGGGACTAGCGGGAGGCAATGAGCAGTTCTTC; abundance: .; d_gene: TRBD2; j_gene: TRBJ2-1; v_gene: TRBV19
CDR3aa: CASTQGQGSSYEQYF; CDR3nt: TGTGCCAGCACTCAAGGACAGGGGAGCTCCTACGAGCAGTACTTC; abundance: .; d_gene: TRBD1; j_gene: TRBJ2-7; v_gene: TRBV28
CDR3aa: CASSEGGADGETQYF; CDR3nt: TGCGCCAGCAGTGAGGGGGGGGCGGATGGAGAGACCCAGTACTTC; abundance: few; d_gene: .; j_gene: TRBJ2-5; v_gene: TRBV10-1
CDR3aa: CASSPGILTTDTQYF; CDR3nt: TGTGCCAGCAGCCCCGGGATCCTAACCACAGATACGCAGTATTTT; abundance: .; d_gene: .; j_gene: TRBJ2-3; v_gene: TRBV11-3
CDR3aa: CASRDRGRTTRSYNEQFF; CDR3nt: TGTGCCAGCAGAGACAGGGGGCGTACAACCCGCTCCTACAATGAGCAGTTCTTC; abundance: .; d_gene: TRBD1; j_gene: TRBJ2-1; v_gene: TRBV19
CDR3aa: CASSSLTGKGFF; CDR3nt: TGTGCCAGCAGTTCCTTGACCGGGAAGGGGTTCTTC; abundance: .; d_gene: .; j_gene: TRBJ2-1; v_gene: TRBV12-3/TRBV12-4
CDR3aa: CASSLSPADRVGAPLHF; CDR3nt: TGCGCCAGCAGCTTATCGCCGGCCGACAGGGTTGGCGCACCCCTCCACTTT; abundance: .; d_gene: TRBD1; j_gene: TRBJ1-6; v_gene: TRBV5-1
CDR3aa: CASSLSGQAYEQYF; CDR3nt: TGTGCCAGCAGTTTATCGGGACAGGCCTACGAGCAGTACTTC; abundance: few; d_gene: TRBD1; j_gene: TRBJ2-7; v_gene: TRBV28
CDR3aa: CASSSRDSIEKLFF; CDR3nt: TGTGCCAGCAGTTCCCGGGACAGTATTGAAAAACTGTTTTTT; abundance: .; d_gene: TRBD1; j_gene: TRBJ1-4; v_gene: TRBV27
CDR3aa: CASSASGTSGGATDTQYF; CDR3nt: TGTGCCAGCAGTGCCTCCGGGACTAGCGGGGGGGCCACAGATACGCAGTATTTT; abundance: .; d_gene: TRBD2; j_gene: TRBJ2-3; v_gene: TRBV6-1
CDR3aa: CASMRAPDGTDTQYF; CDR3nt: TGCGCCAGCATGCGGGCCCCGGACGGCACAGATACGCAGTATTTT; abundance: .; d_gene: .; j_gene: TRBJ2-3; v_gene: TRBV5-1